This TCR beta chain was identified in a study of T-cell reconstitution after alpha-beta-depleted transplantation in children. The TCRbeta library was prepared with unique molecular identifiers. TCRdb redid the calling of the PCR reads with MiXCR, one entry per CDR3 protein. The sample holds 450,000 to 600,000 distinct CDR3 sequences, about a sixth seen once. Deletions cut 0 bases from V and 9 bases from J, with 5 bases between. CDR1 is DFQATT and CDR2 is SNEGSKA in the germline V gene (reference sequence). CDR3 length: 11 residues. This specimen was PBMCs from the stem cell graft donor, taken from the stem cell graft. The clonotype comes from a human donor who donated a stem cell graft to a child with acute lymphoblastic leukemia. V usage is TRBV20-1 and J usage is TRBJ1-4, with unresolved D. CDR3 region: CSARDGKKLFF. The CDR3 DNA is TGCAGTGCTAGAGATGGCAAAAAACTGTTTTTT.